The clone carrying this T cell receptor (beta chain) was seen a single time. This specimen belongs to a study of blood T cell repertoires in COVID-19. This CDR3 comprises 16 residues. J lost 4 bases, V lost 1 base, and 9 bases had no gene match. Germline V gives CDR1 MNHEY, CDR2 SVGAGI. Clones were sequenced by immunoSEQ multiplex PCR, and TCRdb holds only the in-frame ones, with some missing. The sample contains 180,000 or so clones, approximately 80% of which appear only once. Sequencing was performed on PBMCs or T cells enriched from blood (not recorded which). J is TRBJ2-7 and V is TRBV6-5; 8 bases align to TRBD2. This receptor was identified in a man aged 60 to 69 who had been exposed to COVID-19. The CDR3, as DNA: TGTGCCAGCAGTTACTTGACAGCGGGAGTTCTTTACGAGCAGTACTTC. Its translation is CASSYLTAGVLYEQYF.